A single sample is the source of the 2 T cell receptor beta chains below, sequenced in a study of blood T cell repertoires in COVID-19. Sequencing used immunoSEQ multiplex PCR; TCRdb keeps in-frame clones, though not all of them. Counted here are 240,000 or so clones, about 90% occurring once; the ten biggest clones make up about 2.9%. Sequenced input: peripheral blood. The source of these receptors is a woman aged 25 to 45 who had recovered from COVID-19.

This chain connects TRBV15 to TRBJ1-2, with D possibly TRBD1 on 6 matching bases. Germline values: CDR1 LNHNV, CDR2 YYDKDF (reference sequence). The CDR3 runs 18 residues. Trimming left V 0 bases short and J 8 bases short, with 25 bases between. CDR3 amino acids: CATSRDYWGRGSEYGYTF. CDR3 DNA sequence: TGTGCCACCAGCAGAGATTATTGGGGGCGGGGGAGTGAATACGGCTACACCTTC. Filled out from reference TRBV15 and TRBJ1-2, the complete variable domain reads DAMVIQNPRYQVTQFGKPVTLSCSQTLNHNVMYWYQQKSSQAPKLLFHYYDKDFNNEADTPDNFQSRRPNTSFCFLDIRSPGLGDTAMYLCATSRDYWGRGSEYGYTFGSGTRLTVV.

V usage is TRBV6-2 or TRBV6-3 and J usage is TRBJ2-5; 8 bases align to TRBD1. CDR3 length equals 13 residues. V shed 6 bases, J shed 4 bases, and the junction held 4 bases outside the gene matches. Germline assignment: CDR1 MNHEY and CDR2 SVGEGT. The CDR3 DNA reads as TGTGCCAGCAGATACGACAGGGGAGAGACCCAGTACTTC. Translated, it gives CASRYDRGETQYF.